The 10 T cell receptor beta chains below all came from one sample that was sequenced in a study of immune characterization of retroperitoneal liposarcoma. TCRdb ran MiXCR on the PCR reads and lists one entry per CDR3 protein. The data show approximately 9,300 distinct CDR3 sequences, about a quarter seen once. Input material: tumor tissue. The receptors shown here come from a male donor with retroperitoneal liposarcoma.

By its share, this clonotype is large. This sequence joins TRBV7-2 and TRBJ2-3; 7 bases match TRBD1. This CDR3 has 15 residues. Germline lookup yields CDR1 SGHTA and CDR2 FQGNSA. Trimming cost V 2 bases and J 2 bases; bases outside gene matches: 4. Written as DNA, the CDR3 is TGTGCCAGCAGCTTAAGGGGGCAAGCCACAGATACGCAGTATTTT. Protein: CASSLRGQATDTQYF.

V gene TRBV6-1 combines with J gene TRBJ1-1, with D uncertain. Germline loops: CDR1 MNHNS, CDR2 SASEGT. The V and J ends lost 6 bases and 6 bases respectively, with 17 bases between them. The CDR3 is made up of 14 amino acids. The CDR3: CASSQREGVPEAFF. CDR3 nucleotide sequence: TGTGCCAGCAGCCAAAGAGAGGGCGTACCTGAAGCTTTCTTT.

The chain combines TRBV6-1 with TRBJ2-5; 10 bases match TRBD2. Trimming cost V 3 bases and J 7 bases; bases outside gene matches: 5. Per germline, CDR1 MNHNS and CDR2 SASEGT. This CDR3 has 14 residues. CDR3 sequence reads: CASSDSGGRGTQYF. As DNA, the CDR3 is TGTGCCAGCAGTGATAGCGGGGGGCGCGGGACCCAGTACTTC.

In its sample, this clonotype was seen a few times. The genes are TRBV12-3 or TRBV12-4 and TRBJ2-5, with 7 bases lining up with TRBD2. This CDR3 is 14 amino acids long. V lost 10 bases and J lost 11; bases outside the gene matches: 19. CDR3 in DNA: TGTGCCACCCGATTAGCGGGCTTTAACAATGAGCAGTACTTC. Protein product: CATRLAGFNNEQYF.

Only a few counts were recorded for this clonotype. The rearrangement uses TRBV7-6 and TRBJ2-5, with TRBD2 matching 9 bases. Germline CDR1 reads SGHVS; CDR2 reads FNYEAQ. The V and J ends lost 1 base and 11 bases, in that order; junction bases with no gene match: 14. The CDR3 totals 16 residues. This CDR3 reads CASSLESGRIGGEQYF. CDR3 DNA sequence: TGTGCCAGCAGCTTAGAGAGCGGGAGGATAGGCGGTGAGCAGTACTTC.

The V gene is TRBV11-1, the J gene TRBJ2-5; D remains unclear. The closer fit of TRBJ2-1 to the DNA end suggests the J call may be wrong. The V gene's germline CDR1 is SGHAT and CDR2 FQDESV (reference sequence). The CDR3 runs to 13 residues. CDR3 region: CASSSVSPGEQFF. The CDR3 DNA is TGTGCCAGCAGCTCGGTATCACCGGGTGAGCAGTTCTTC.

This clonotype is medium-sized by share. The J gene is TRBJ2-1, the V gene TRBV7-2; tentative D call: TRBD2 (6 bases). Germline V gives CDR1 SGHTA, CDR2 FQGNSA. V lost 1 base and J 2 bases, leaving 9 bases between the germline ends. The CDR3 has 15 residues. This CDR3 is CASSLDGGAYNEQFF. The CDR3 DNA reads TGTGCCAGCAGCTTAGATGGCGGGGCCTACAATGAGCAGTTCTTC.

The chain employs TRBV6-4 and TRBJ2-3, with 8 positions matching TRBD2. Trimming took 3 bases from V and 1 from J; bases not matched to a gene: 0. Germline CDR1 reads MRHNA; CDR2 reads SNTAGT. CDR3 length: 14 amino acids. In DNA, the CDR3 is TGTGCCAGCAGTGAAGCGGGGGGCACAGATACGCAGTATTTT. Protein: CASSEAGGTDTQYF.

This clonotype appeared once. J is TRBJ2-1 and V is TRBV24-1, with 13 bases identical to TRBD2. CDR1 is KGHDR, CDR2 SFDVKD, per germline. J lost 8 bases, V lost 3 bases, and 9 bases had no gene match. The CDR3 runs 17 residues. The CDR3 nucleotides read TGTGCCACCAGTGATCGAAGGACTAGCGGGAGACTTCATGAGCAGTTCTTC. Its protein product is CATSDRRTSGRLHEQFF.

The chain links TRBV6-8 to TRBJ1-4; TRBD1 might be the D (5 bases). From germline, CDR1 is MNHGY and CDR2 SAAAGT. This CDR3 has 15 amino acids. V was pared by 5 bases and J by 0 bases, with 10 bases between. This chain's CDR3 is CASSARGATNEKLFF. CDR3 bases: TGTGCCAGCAGTGCCCGGGGGGCAACTAATGAAAAACTGTTTTTT.